The sequence of this T cell receptor beta chain was determined in a study of vaccination and CD4 T cells after COVID-19. Study context: Overlapping SARS-CoV-2, HCoV-NL63, HCoV-OC43 and HCoV-229E spike peptides stimulated the cells. Cultures acting as controls obtained a CEFX pool, an HIV-1 Nef pool, or no peptide.

Comment on this clonotype: Its antigen is not identified.

J gave up 0 bases and V 6 bases, and 5 bases lay outside the gene matches. CDR3 length: 15 residues. The V gene's germline CDR1 is LNHDA and CDR2 SQIVND (reference sequence). Oncomine TCR Beta short-read sequencing was applied to DNA from cultured CD4+ T cells. MiXCR, applied by TCRdb to the PCR reads, yields one record per CDR3 protein. The sample consists of about 11,000 distinct CDR3 sequences, approximately 50% of them appearing once. Noted treatment: roughly 10-day PBMC culture with coronavirus spike peptide pools or control peptides (ViraFEST assay). ViraFEST used peptide pools to expand antigen-specific T cells before TCR sequencing.

The sequence was obtained from a human donor who had recovered from COVID-19. The sequenced sample was CD4+ T cells from blood, cultured in vitro. V gene TRBV19 combines with J gene TRBJ1-5, with TRBD1 matching 7 bases. CDR3 sequence: CASRTTGNSNQPQHF. As DNA, the CDR3 is TGTGCCAGTAGAACGACAGGGAATAGCAATCAGCCCCAGCATTTT.